Each of the 11 T cell receptor beta chains below was sequenced from the same sample in a study of T cells in Graves' hyperthyroidism and ophthalmopathy. RNA transcripts gave rise to amplified TCR beta CDR3 regions. HTBI primers drove first-round RT-PCR of the TCR CDR3. Each CDR3 protein gets one entry after TCRdb re-called the multiplex PCR reads with MiXCR. The table includes some 770,000 distinct CDR3 sequences, approximately 16% detected once. The sample was blood. The receptors were sampled from a man younger than 30 with Graves' hyperthyroidism.

The chain joins TRBV4-3 to TRBJ1-2; 9 nucleotides line up with TRBD1. In germline, CDR1 is LGHNA, CDR2 YSLEER. Germline trimming cut 0 bases from V and 4 bases from J; bases unmatched to any gene: 3. This CDR3 contains 15 residues. CDR3 DNA sequence: TGCGCCAGCAGCCAAGATCGGGGACAGGGCTATGGCTACACCTTC. It codes for CASSQDRGQGYGYTF.

This clonotype was counted at least ten times. The chain employs TRBV27 and TRBJ2-2; 8 nucleotides align to TRBD1. The germline V gene encodes CDR1 MNHEY and CDR2 SMNVEV (reference sequence). The junction had 5 bases not matched to a gene; V was cut back by 5 bases and J by 6 bases. The CDR3 consists of 14 residues. CDR3 protein: CASSRLQGAGELFF. The CDR3 coding sequence is TGTGCCAGCAGTCGACTACAGGGGGCCGGGGAGCTGTTTTTT.

This clonotype was detected many times. The V gene is TRBV30, the J gene TRBJ2-7; TRBD2 matches 9 bases. Per the germline V gene, CDR1 is GTSNPN and CDR2 is SVGIG (reference sequence). The J segment lost 0 bases and the V segment lost 5 bases, leaving 5 bases of the junction unmatched. This CDR3 is 14 amino acids long. Here the CDR3 DNA reads TGTGCCTGGCGTAGCGGGAGTTTCTCCTACGAGCAGTACTTC. Amino acid sequence: CAWRSGSFSYEQYF.

There are many counts of this clonotype. This sequence joins TRBV20-1 and TRBJ2-1; D is uncertain. Germline CDR1 and CDR2: DFQATT and SNEGSKA (reference sequence). The CDR3 has 12 amino acids. Trimming stripped 5 bases from V and 4 bases from J, with 9 bases between. The CDR3 bases are TGCAGTGCTCGCATTGAGTACAATGAGCAGTTCTTC. The encoded protein is CSARIEYNEQFF.

In its sample, this clonotype was seen a few times. V is TRBV5-1 and J is TRBJ2-7; D is undetermined. The V end lost 10 bases, the J end lost 2 bases, and 10 bases lay between the germline ends. Germline CDR1 reads SGHRS; CDR2 reads YFSETQ. CDR3 length: 11 residues. In DNA form, the CDR3 reads TGCGCCGCTTATACGGCCTACGAGCAGTACTTC. It is translated as CAAYTAYEQYF.

There are a few counts of this clonotype. The chain has TRBV11-1 and TRBJ2-4, with D maybe TRBD2 (5 bases). This CDR3 comprises 18 residues. Germline V gene lookup returns CDR1 SGHAT and CDR2 FQDESV (reference sequence). Trimming removed 2 bases from V and 0 bases from J, with 17 bases in between. Here the CDR3 reads CASSLLGSPTIAKNIQYF. In nucleotides, the CDR3 is TGTGCCAGCAGCTTATTGGGGAGTCCGACAATAGCCAAAAACATTCAGTACTTC.

This clonotype was picked up many times. The gene calls are TRBV28 and TRBJ1-1; the D gene is possibly TRBD1 (5 bases). This CDR3 has 14 residues. V was cut by 4 bases and J by 1 base, with 10 bases left in between. The germline CDR1 and CDR2 sequences are MDHEN and SYDVKM. CDR3 region: CASSSQGRNTEAFF. CDR3 sequence (DNA): TGTGCCAGCAGTTCCCAGGGTCGGAACACTGAAGCTTTCTTT.

The table lists this clonotype with a few counts. The V and J genes are TRBV12-3 or TRBV12-4 and TRBJ2-7; unclear D gene. V lost 5 bases and J lost 3, with 11 bases in between. The CDR3 covers 13 residues. The CDR3 coding sequence is TGTGCCAGCAGTCTTCAATTCTACTACGAGCAGTACTTC. This translates into CASSLQFYYEQYF.

Ten or more counts support this clonotype. J is TRBJ2-4 and V is TRBV18, with 7 bases fitting TRBD1. The length of the CDR3 is 15 residues. Germline lookup yields CDR1 KGHSH and CDR2 LQKENI. The V segment lost 4 bases and the J segment 8 bases; nucleotides outside the gene matches: 11. As DNA, the CDR3 is TGTGCCAGCTCACACACACAGGGGTATACGGACATTCAGTACTTC. It encodes CASSHTQGYTDIQYF.

This clonotype was found many times. The chain has TRBV7-2 and TRBJ2-7; D call uncertain. The CDR3 has 12 amino acids. Trimming stripped 5 bases from V and 3 bases from J, with 8 bases between. Germline V CDR1 and CDR2: SGHTA, FQGNSA. CDR3 DNA: TGTGCCAGCAGCCCCTCCCACTACGAGCAGTACTTC. It specifies CASSPSHYEQYF. Complete variable domain (other parts from reference TRBV7-2 and TRBJ2-7): GAGVSQSPSNKVTEKGKDVELRCDPISGHTALYWYRQSLGQGLEFLIYFQGNSAPDKSGLPSDRFSAERTGGSVSTLTIQRTQQEDSAVYLCASSPSHYEQYFGPGTRLTVT.

This sequence joins TRBV20-1 and TRBJ2-3, with 10 bases fitting TRBD1. Unmatched junction bases numbered 5, after V lost 4 bases and J lost 4 bases. Germline values: CDR1 DFQATT, CDR2 SNEGSKA (reference sequence). The CDR3 totals 14 residues. This chain's CDR3 is CSAMGQGKADTQYF. DNA for the CDR3: TGCAGTGCTATGGGACAGGGGAAGGCAGATACGCAGTATTTT.